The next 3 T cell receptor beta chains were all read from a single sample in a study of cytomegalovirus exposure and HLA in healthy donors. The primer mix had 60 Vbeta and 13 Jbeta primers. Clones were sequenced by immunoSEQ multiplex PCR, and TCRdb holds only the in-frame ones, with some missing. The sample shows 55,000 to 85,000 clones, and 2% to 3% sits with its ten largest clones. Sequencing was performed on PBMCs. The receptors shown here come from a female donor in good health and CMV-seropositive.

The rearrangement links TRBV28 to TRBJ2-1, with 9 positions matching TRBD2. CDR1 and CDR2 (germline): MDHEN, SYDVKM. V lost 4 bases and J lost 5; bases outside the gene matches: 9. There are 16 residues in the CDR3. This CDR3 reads CASSYLRLADDNEQFF. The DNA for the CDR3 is TGTGCCAGCAGTTACCTAAGACTAGCGGATGACAATGAGCAGTTCTTC.

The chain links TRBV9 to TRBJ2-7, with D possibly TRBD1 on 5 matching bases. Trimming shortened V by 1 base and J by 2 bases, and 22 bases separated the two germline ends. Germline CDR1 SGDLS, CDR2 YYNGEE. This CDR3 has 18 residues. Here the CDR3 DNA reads TGTGCCAGCAGCGTACCTACATGGGGCAGGGCAAAAGCCTACGAGCAGTACTTC. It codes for CASSVPTWGRAKAYEQYF. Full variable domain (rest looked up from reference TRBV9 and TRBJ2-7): DSGVTQTPKHLITATGQRVTLRCSPRSGDLSVYWYQQSLDQGLQFLIQYYNGEERAKGNILERFSAQQFPDLHSELNLSSLELGDSALYFCASSVPTWGRAKAYEQYFGPGTRLTVT.

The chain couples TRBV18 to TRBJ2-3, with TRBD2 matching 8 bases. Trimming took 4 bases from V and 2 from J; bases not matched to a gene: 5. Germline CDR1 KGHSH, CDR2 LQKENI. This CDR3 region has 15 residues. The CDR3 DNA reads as TGTGCCAGCTCACTACTAGCGGATGACACAGATACGCAGTATTTT. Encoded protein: CASSLLADDTDTQYF.